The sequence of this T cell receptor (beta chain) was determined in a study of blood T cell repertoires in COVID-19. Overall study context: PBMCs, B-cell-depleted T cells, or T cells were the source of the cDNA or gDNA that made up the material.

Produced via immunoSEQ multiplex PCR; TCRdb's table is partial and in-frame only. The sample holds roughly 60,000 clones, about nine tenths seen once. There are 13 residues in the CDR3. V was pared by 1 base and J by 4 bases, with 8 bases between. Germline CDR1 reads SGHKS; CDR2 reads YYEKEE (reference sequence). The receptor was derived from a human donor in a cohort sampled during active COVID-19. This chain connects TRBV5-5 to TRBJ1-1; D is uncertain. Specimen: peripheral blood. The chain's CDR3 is CASSLWSSTEAFF. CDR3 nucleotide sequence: TGTGCCAGCAGCTTGTGGAGTAGCACTGAAGCTTTCTTT.